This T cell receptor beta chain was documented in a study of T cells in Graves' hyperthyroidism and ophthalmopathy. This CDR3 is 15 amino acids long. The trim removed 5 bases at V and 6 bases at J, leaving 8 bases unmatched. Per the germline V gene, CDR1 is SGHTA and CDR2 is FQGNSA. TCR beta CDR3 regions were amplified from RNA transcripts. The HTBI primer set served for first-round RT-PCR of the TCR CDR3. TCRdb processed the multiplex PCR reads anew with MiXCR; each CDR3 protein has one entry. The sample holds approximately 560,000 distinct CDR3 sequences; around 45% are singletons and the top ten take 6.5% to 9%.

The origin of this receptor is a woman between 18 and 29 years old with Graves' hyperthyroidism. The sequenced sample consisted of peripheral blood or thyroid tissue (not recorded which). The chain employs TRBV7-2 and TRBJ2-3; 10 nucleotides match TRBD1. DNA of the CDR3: TGTGCCAGCAGCAGAGACAGGGGGCCGGGGGATACGCAGTATTTT. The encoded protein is CASSRDRGPGDTQYF.